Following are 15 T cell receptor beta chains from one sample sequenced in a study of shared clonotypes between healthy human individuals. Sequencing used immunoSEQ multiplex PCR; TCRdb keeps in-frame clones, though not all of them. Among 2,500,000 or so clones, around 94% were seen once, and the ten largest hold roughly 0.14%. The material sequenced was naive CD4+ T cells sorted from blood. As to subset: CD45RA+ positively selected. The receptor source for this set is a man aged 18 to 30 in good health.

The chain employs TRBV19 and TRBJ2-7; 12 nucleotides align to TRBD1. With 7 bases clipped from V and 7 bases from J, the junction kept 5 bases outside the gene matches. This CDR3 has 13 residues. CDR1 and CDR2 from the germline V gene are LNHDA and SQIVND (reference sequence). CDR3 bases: TGTGCCAGTATGGGACAGGGGGCAGGTGAGCAGTACTTC. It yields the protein CASMGQGAGEQYF. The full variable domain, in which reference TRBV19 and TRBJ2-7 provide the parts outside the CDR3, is DGGITQSPKYLFRKEGQNVTLSCEQNLNHDAMYWYRQDPGQGLRLIYYSQIVNDFQKGDIAEGYSVSREKKESFPLTVTSAQKNPTAFYLCASMGQGAGEQYFGPGTRLTVT.

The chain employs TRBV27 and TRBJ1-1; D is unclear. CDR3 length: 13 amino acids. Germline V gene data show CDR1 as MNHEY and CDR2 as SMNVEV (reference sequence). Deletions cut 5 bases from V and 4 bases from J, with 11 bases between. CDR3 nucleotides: TGTGCCAGCAGTCTCGACTGGTCCACTGAAGCTTTCTTT. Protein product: CASSLDWSTEAFF.

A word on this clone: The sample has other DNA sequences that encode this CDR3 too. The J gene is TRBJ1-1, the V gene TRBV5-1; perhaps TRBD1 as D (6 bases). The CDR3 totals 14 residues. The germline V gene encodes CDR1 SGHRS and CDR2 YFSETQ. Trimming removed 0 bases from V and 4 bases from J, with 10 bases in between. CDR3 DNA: TGCGCCAGCAGCTTGGAGACAGGAGGCACTGAAGCTTTCTTT. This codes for CASSLETGGTEAFF.

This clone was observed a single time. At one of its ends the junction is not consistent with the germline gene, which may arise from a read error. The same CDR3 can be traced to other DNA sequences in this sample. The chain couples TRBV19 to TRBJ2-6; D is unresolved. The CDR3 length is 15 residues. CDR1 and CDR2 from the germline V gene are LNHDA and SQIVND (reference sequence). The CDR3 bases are TGTGCCAGTAGTTTAGACCGAGCTGGGGCCAACGTCCTGACTTTC. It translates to CASSLDRAGANVLTF. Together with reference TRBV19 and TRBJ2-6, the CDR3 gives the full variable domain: DGGITQSPKYLFRKEGQNVTLSCEQNLNHDAMYWYRQDPGQGLRLIYYSQIVNDFQKGDIAEGYSVSREKKESFPLTVTSAQKNPTAFYLCASSLDRAGANVLTFGAGSRLTVL.

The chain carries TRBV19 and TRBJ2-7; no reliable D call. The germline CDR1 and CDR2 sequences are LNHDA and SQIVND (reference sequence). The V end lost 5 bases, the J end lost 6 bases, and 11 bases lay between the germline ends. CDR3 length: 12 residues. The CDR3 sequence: CASSARVGEQYF. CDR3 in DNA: TGTGCCAGTAGTGCCAGAGTGGGCGAGCAGTACTTC.

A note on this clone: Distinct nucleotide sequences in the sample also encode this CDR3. The CDR3 spells CASSPDVNYGYTF. The CDR3 DNA follows: TGTGCCAGCAGCCCCGACGTAAACTATGGCTACACCTTC. The chain has TRBV7-2 and TRBJ1-2; D call uncertain. V gave up 5 bases and J gave up 2 bases, with 9 bases separating them. The CDR3 totals 13 residues. Germline-derived CDR1 and CDR2 are SGHTA and FQGNSA. The whole variable domain, filled in from reference TRBV7-2 and TRBJ1-2, reads GAGVSQSPSNKVTEKGKDVELRCDPISGHTALYWYRQSLGQGLEFLIYFQGNSAPDKSGLPSDRFSAERTGGSVSTLTIQRTQQEDSAVYLCASSPDVNYGYTFGSGTRLTVV.

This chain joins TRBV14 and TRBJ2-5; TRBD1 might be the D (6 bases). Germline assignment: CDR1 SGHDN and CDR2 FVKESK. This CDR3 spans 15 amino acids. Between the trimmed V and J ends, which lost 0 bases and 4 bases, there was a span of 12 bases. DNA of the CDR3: TGTGCCAGCAGCCAAGACATACAGGGTCGAGAGACCCAGTACTTC. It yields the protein CASSQDIQGRETQYF.

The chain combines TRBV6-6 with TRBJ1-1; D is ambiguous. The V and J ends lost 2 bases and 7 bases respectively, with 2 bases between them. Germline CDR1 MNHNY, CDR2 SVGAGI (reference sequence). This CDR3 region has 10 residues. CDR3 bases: TGTGCCAGCAGTTACCGTGAAGCTTTCTTT. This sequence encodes CASSYREAFF.

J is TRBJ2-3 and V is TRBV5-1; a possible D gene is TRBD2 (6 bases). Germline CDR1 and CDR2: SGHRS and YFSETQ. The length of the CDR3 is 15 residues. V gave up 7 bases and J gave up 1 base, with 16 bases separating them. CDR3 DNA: TGCGCCAGCCTACCTGGGACTCAACGCACAGATACGCAGTATTTT. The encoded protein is CASLPGTQRTDTQYF.

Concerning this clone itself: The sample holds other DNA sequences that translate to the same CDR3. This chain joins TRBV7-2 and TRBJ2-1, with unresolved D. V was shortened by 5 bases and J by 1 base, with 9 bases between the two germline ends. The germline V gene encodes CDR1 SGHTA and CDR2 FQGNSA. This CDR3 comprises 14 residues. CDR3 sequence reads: CASSPGPSYNEQFF. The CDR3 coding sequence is TGTGCCAGCAGCCCCGGACCGTCCTACAATGAGCAGTTCTTC.

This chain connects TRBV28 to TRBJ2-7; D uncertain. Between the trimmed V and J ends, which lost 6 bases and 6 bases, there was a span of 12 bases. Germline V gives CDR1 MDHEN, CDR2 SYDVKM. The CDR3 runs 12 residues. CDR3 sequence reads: CASRLSGPEQYF. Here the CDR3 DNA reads TGTGCCAGCAGACTTTCCGGGCCCGAGCAGTACTTC.

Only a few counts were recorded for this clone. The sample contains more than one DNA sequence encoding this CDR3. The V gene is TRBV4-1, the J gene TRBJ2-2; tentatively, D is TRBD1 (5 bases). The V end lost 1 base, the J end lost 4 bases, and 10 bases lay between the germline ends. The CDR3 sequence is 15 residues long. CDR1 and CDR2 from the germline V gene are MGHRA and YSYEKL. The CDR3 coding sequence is TGCGCCAGCAGCCAAGCGGCAGGGTTCACCGGGGAGCTGTTTTTT. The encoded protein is CASSQAAGFTGELFF.

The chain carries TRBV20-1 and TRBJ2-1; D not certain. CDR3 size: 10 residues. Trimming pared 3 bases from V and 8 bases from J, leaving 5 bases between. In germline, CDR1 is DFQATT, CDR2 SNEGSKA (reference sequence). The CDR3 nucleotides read TGCAGTGCTAGCGTCGATGAGCAGTTCTTC. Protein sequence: CSASVDEQFF.

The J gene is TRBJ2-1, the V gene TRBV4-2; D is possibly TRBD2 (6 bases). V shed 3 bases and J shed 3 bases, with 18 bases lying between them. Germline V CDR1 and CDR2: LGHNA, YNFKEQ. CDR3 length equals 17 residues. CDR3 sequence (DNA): TGTGCCAGCAGCCAGGACATGACTAGAGGTAACTACAATGAGCAGTTCTTC. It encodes CASSQDMTRGNYNEQFF.

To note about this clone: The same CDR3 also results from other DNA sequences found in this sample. For the CDR3, the DNA is TGTGCCAGCAGCTTGGTCGGCTACGAGCAGTACTTC. Its translation: CASSLVGYEQYF. The chain combines TRBV5-4 with TRBJ2-7; no reliable D call. The CDR3 loop spans 12 amino acids. V lost 0 bases and J 3 bases, leaving 4 bases between the germline ends. Germline lookup yields CDR1 SGHNT and CDR2 YYREEE (reference sequence).